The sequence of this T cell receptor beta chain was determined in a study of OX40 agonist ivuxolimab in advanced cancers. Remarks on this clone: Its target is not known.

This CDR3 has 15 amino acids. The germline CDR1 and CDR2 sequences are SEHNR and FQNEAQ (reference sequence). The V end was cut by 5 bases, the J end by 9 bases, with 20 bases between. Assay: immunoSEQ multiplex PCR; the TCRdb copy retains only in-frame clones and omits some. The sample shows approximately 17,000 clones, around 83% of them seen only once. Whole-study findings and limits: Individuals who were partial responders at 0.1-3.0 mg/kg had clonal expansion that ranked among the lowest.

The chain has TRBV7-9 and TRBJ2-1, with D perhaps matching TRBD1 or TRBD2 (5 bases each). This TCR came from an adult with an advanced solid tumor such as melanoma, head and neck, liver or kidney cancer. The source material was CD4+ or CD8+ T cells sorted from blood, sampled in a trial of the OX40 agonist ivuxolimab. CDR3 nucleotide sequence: TGTGCCAGCAGCACCGGGACCCTACCCGAGGCTGAGCAGTTCTTC. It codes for CASSTGTLPEAEQFF.